The 20 T cell receptor beta chains below were found in one sample sequenced in a study of T cells after yellow fever vaccination. TCRdb reprocessed the 5' RACE reads with MiXCR, giving one entry per CDR3 protein. Here the sample spans some 300,000 distinct CDR3 sequences, around 8.1% being singletons. Sequencing used PBMCs, obtained roughly 47 days after the first yellow fever vaccination. The receptors here all came from a man between 18 and 29 years old who received the YFV17D yellow fever vaccine.

The rearrangement joins TRBV6-5 to TRBJ2-2; tentatively, D is TRBD1 or TRBD2 (6 bases each). V was shortened by 2 bases and J by 4 bases, with 11 bases between the two germline ends. The germline V gene encodes CDR1 MNHEY and CDR2 SVGAGI. The CDR3 spans 15 residues. The CDR3 coding sequence is TGTGCCAGCAGTTACGAGGGGGGAGTCACCGGGGAGCTGTTTTTT. Residues: CASSYEGGVTGELFF.

This clonotype was observed a handful of times. This sequence joins TRBV12-3 or TRBV12-4 and TRBJ2-1, with 8 bases fitting TRBD2. This CDR3 comprises 16 residues. V was pared by 6 bases and J by 2 bases, with 9 bases of the junction left unmatched. This chain's CDR3 is CASREHTSGTYNEQFF. The DNA for the CDR3 is TGTGCCAGCAGGGAACATACTAGCGGTACCTACAATGAGCAGTTCTTC.

The chain is built from TRBV29-1 and TRBJ2-5, with D unclear. This CDR3 comprises 14 residues. CDR1 is SQVTM and CDR2 is ANQGSEA in the germline V gene. The V end lost 3 bases, the J end lost 2 bases, and 13 bases lay between the germline ends. The CDR3, as DNA: TGCAGCGTTGAGGTCCCTAACCAACAAGAGACCCAGTACTTC. Translated, it gives CSVEVPNQQETQYF. Full variable domain (rest looked up from reference TRBV29-1 and TRBJ2-5): SAVISQKPSRDICQRGTSLTIQCQVDSQVTMMFWYRQQPGQSLTLIATANQGSEATYESGFVIDKFPISRPNLTFSTLTVSNMSPEDSSIYLCSVEVPNQQETQYFGPGTRLLVL.

In this sample, this clonotype turned up a few times. The rearrangement joins TRBV5-5 to TRBJ2-5, with 8 bases aligning to TRBD1. V gave up 2 bases and J gave up 5 bases; unmatched junction bases: 8. CDR3 size: 15 residues. Germline CDR1 and CDR2: SGHKS and YYEKEE (reference sequence). The DNA for the CDR3 is TGTGCCAGCAGCTTCCTCAGGGGGCTCGGGGAGACCCAGTACTTC. Its protein is CASSFLRGLGETQYF.

The V and J genes are TRBV6-2 or TRBV6-3 and TRBJ2-7; 9 bases are a match to TRBD1. In germline, CDR1 is MNHEY, CDR2 SVGEGT. The CDR3 has 13 amino acids. V gave up 6 bases and J gave up 5 bases; unmatched junction bases: 5. Here the CDR3 DNA reads TGTGCCAGCAGGAAGACAGGGGGGGACGAGCAGTACGTC. Amino acid sequence: CASRKTGGDEQYV.

The V call is TRBV29-1, the J call TRBJ2-3; 10 positions agree with TRBD2. The germline V gene has CDR1 SQVTM and CDR2 ANQGSEA. Germline trimming cut 2 bases from V and 2 bases from J; bases unmatched to any gene: 16. This CDR3 spans 19 amino acids. CDR3 in amino acids: CSVERRSVASGGVTDTQYF. CDR3 nucleotide sequence: TGCAGCGTTGAACGCAGATCGGTTGCTAGCGGGGGAGTCACAGATACGCAGTATTTT.

The rearrangement uses TRBV6-1 and TRBJ1-5; 7 positions agree with TRBD1. V lost 6 bases, J lost 6 bases, and 14 bases stayed unmatched. CDR3 length equals 16 residues. Germline V gene data show CDR1 as MNHNS and CDR2 as SASEGT. The CDR3 loop reads CASRETSGGVVQPQHF. CDR3 nucleotides: TGTGCCAGCAGGGAGACATCAGGGGGAGTAGTTCAGCCCCAGCATTTT.

Only a few counts were recorded for this clonotype. The J gene is TRBJ2-5, the V gene TRBV7-9; TRBD1 matches at 12 bases. Germline loops: CDR1 SEHNR, CDR2 FQNEAQ (reference sequence). Germline trimming cut 3 bases from V and 5 bases from J; bases unmatched to any gene: 4. The CDR3 consists of 15 residues. Written as DNA, the CDR3 is TGTGCCAGCAGCTTCGGGACAGGGGGCCGGGAGACCCAGTACTTC. Its protein is CASSFGTGGRETQYF.

This clonotype was found a few times. This chain joins TRBV5-1 and TRBJ2-7; 7 bases are a match to TRBD1. The germline V gene encodes CDR1 SGHRS and CDR2 YFSETQ. Trimming took 4 bases from V and 3 from J; bases not matched to a gene: 10. The CDR3 loop spans 15 amino acids. In nucleotides, the CDR3 is TGCGCCAGCAGCCCAGCACCGGGACAGATCTACGAGCAGTACGTC. Its translation is CASSPAPGQIYEQYV.

V and J are TRBV5-1 and TRBJ1-1; D unresolved. This CDR3 comprises 16 residues. V was trimmed by 2 bases and J by 1 base, leaving 15 bases between them. Germline V gives CDR1 SGHRS, CDR2 YFSETQ. Here the CDR3 DNA reads TGCGCCAGCAGCTTTTCGGAGGGCGTCGGGAACACTGAAGCTTTCTTT. Its protein product is CASSFSEGVGNTEAFF.

This clonotype was found many times. CDR3 amino acids: CASSLDPGQGATSLGYF. DNA of the CDR3: TGTGCCAGCAGCTTGGATCCGGGACAGGGTGCTACCAGTTTAGGGTACTTC. The gene calls are TRBV5-4 and TRBJ2-5, with 9 positions matching TRBD1. The CDR3 has 17 amino acids. V lost 0 bases, J lost 13 bases, and 19 bases stayed unmatched. CDR1 SGHNT and CDR2 YYREEE come from the germline V gene (reference sequence).

This clonotype was counted many times. The chain carries TRBV7-9 and TRBJ2-3; TRBD2 matches at 7 bases. V was clipped by 7 bases and J by 10 bases; unmatched bases: 14. Looked up from germline, CDR1 is SEHNR and CDR2 is FQNEAQ (reference sequence). This CDR3 has 14 residues. The CDR3 region has the DNA TGTGCCAGCACCTCCCGGACTAGTCGTATAGCGCAGTATTTT. It encodes CASTSRTSRIAQYF.

J is TRBJ2-3 and V is TRBV2, with D unresolved. The CDR3 totals 16 residues. CDR1 and CDR2 from the germline V gene are SNHLY and FYNNEI. Trimming cost V 3 bases and J 1 base, with 14 bases left between them. CDR3 in amino acids: CASSESVEWGTDTQYF. The CDR3 DNA is TGTGCCAGCAGTGAGTCAGTAGAATGGGGCACAGATACGCAGTATTTT.

V and J are TRBV12-3 or TRBV12-4 and TRBJ2-1, with D tentatively TRBD2 (7 bases). The V end lost 6 bases, the J end lost 9 bases, and 15 bases lay between the germline ends. CDR3 length: 13 amino acids. This CDR3 is CASRLAGASEQFF. CDR3 sequence (DNA): TGTGCCAGCAGGCTTGCGGGGGCTAGTGAGCAGTTCTTC.

This clonotype came up a few times. This chain joins TRBV12-3 or TRBV12-4 and TRBJ1-5, with a possible D match to TRBD1 (5 bases). CDR3 length: 16 residues. Trimming shortened V by 8 bases and J by 3 bases, and 20 bases separated the two germline ends. The CDR3 loop is CASLPGSRANNQPQHF. The CDR3 coding sequence is TGTGCCAGCCTCCCCGGGAGCAGGGCAAACAATCAGCCCCAGCATTTT.

This clonotype was seen a few times. The V call is TRBV6-1, the J call TRBJ1-1; D call uncertain. There are 13 residues in the CDR3. Trimming took 9 bases from V and 1 from J, leaving 12 bases between them. CDR1 MNHNS and CDR2 SASEGT come from the germline V gene. The CDR3 reads CASSRPPNTEAFF. The CDR3, as DNA: TGTGCCAGTTCCAGACCGCCGAACACTGAAGCTTTCTTT.

This clonotype was seen only a few times. The chain joins TRBV12-3 or TRBV12-4 to TRBJ1-5; the D is unclear. The length of the CDR3 is 13 residues. Trimming left V 5 bases short and J 4 bases short, with 9 bases between. The CDR3 bases are TGTGCCAGCAGTATAGGCCCTAATCAGCCCCAGCATTTT. This codes for CASSIGPNQPQHF.

This clonotype was observed a handful of times. This chain connects TRBV6-1 to TRBJ2-3, with a possible D match to TRBD2 (6 bases). V was clipped by 7 bases and J by 7 bases, with 15 bases between them. CDR1 and CDR2 (germline): MNHNS, SASEGT. CDR3 length equals 13 residues. CDR3 nucleotide sequence: TGTGCCAGCACAATTCCGGGGGTGAATACGCAGTATTTT. It is translated as CASTIPGVNTQYF.

This clonotype appeared many times. J is TRBJ2-1 and V is TRBV12-3 or TRBV12-4; 9 positions match TRBD2. This CDR3 region has 13 residues. Unmatched junction bases numbered 5, after V lost 4 bases and J lost 10 bases. This CDR3 reads CASSSRLAGEQFF. CDR3 DNA: TGTGCCAGCAGTTCCCGGCTAGCGGGGGAGCAGTTCTTC.

This clonotype was observed a few times. This chain uses TRBV10-3 with TRBJ2-3; 12 positions match TRBD2. CDR1 is ENHRY and CDR2 is SYGVKD in the germline V gene. The CDR3 has 19 residues. Losses at the gene ends were 10 bases for V and 1 base for J; bases not matched to a gene: 18. CDR3 protein: CATPTLVTSGGKGTDTQYF. CDR3 nucleotide sequence: TGTGCCACCCCCACCCTCGTAACTAGCGGGGGGAAGGGCACAGATACGCAGTATTTT.